Given below is one T cell receptor (beta chain) in context. Its cognate antigen is unknown. The data originate from a study of cytomegalovirus exposure and HLA in healthy donors. Overall study results and limits: Sequencing had likely introduced a cluster of highly shared sequence variants as an artifact. After further analysis at a later stage, 16,951 TCR beta sequences were associated with HLA alleles at 0.05 false discovery rate. The study put 150 to 200 TCR beta chains on its list as cytomegalovirus-associated. Rarity held for most TCR sequences, but there were some public TCRs that occurred in many donors.

The germline V gene has CDR1 LNHDA and CDR2 SQIVND (reference sequence). The CDR3 loop spans 16 amino acids. J gave up 8 bases and V 6 bases, and 17 bases lay outside the gene matches. Primers for the PCR totalled 60 Vbeta and 13 Jbeta. Generated by immunoSEQ multiplex PCR, the TCRdb table keeps only in-frame clones and is missing some. Of around 120,000 clones detected, around 80% appear once; the ten largest clones hold less than 3.5%. The TCR originated in a woman aged 40 to 55 in good health and CMV-seropositive. Input material: PBMCs. J is TRBJ1-2 and V is TRBV19, with 8 bases fitting TRBD1. CDR3 in amino acids: CASSPGQGNPYLGYTF. The CDR3 nucleotides are TGTGCCAGTAGCCCCGGACAGGGAAATCCTTATTTAGGCTACACCTTC.